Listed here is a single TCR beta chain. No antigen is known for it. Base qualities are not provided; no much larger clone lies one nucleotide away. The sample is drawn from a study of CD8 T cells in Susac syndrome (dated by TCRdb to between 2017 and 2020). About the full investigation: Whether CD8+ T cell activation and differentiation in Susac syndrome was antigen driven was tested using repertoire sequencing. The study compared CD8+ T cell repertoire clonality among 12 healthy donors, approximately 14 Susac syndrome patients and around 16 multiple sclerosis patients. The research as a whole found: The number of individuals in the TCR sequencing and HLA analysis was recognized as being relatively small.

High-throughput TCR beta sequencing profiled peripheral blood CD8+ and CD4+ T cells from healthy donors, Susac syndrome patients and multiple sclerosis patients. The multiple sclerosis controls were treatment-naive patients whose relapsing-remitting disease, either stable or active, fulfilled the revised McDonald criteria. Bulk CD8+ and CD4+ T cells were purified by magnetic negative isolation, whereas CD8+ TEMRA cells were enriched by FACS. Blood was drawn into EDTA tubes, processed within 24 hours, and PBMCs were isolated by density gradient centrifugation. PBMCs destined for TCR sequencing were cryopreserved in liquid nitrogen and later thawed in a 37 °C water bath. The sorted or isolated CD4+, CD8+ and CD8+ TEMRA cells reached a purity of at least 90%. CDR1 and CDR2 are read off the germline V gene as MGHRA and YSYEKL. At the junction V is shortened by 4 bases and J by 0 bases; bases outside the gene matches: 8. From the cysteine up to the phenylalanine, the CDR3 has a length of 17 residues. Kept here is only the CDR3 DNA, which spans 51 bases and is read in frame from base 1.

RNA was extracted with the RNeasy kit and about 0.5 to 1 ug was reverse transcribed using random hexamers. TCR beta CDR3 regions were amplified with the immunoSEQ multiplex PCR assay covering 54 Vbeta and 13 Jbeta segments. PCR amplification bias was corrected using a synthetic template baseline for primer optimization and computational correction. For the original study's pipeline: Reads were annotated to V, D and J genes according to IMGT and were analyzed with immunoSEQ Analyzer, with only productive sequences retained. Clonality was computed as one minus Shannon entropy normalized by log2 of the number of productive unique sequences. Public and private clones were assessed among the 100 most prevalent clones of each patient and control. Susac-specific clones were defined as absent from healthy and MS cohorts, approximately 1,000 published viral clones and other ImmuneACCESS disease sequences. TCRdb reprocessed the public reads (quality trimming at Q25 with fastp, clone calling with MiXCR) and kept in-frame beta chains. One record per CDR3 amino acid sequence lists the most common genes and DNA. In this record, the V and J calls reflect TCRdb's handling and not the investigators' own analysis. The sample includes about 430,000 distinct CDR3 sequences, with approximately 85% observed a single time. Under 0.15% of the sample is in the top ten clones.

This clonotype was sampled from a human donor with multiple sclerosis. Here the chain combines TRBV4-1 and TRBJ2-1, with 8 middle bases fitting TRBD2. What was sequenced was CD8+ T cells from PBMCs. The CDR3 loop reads CASSPYWAGGSYNEQFF. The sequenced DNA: TGCGCCAGCAGCCCCTACTGGGCGGGAGGCTCCTACAATGAGCAGTTCTTC.